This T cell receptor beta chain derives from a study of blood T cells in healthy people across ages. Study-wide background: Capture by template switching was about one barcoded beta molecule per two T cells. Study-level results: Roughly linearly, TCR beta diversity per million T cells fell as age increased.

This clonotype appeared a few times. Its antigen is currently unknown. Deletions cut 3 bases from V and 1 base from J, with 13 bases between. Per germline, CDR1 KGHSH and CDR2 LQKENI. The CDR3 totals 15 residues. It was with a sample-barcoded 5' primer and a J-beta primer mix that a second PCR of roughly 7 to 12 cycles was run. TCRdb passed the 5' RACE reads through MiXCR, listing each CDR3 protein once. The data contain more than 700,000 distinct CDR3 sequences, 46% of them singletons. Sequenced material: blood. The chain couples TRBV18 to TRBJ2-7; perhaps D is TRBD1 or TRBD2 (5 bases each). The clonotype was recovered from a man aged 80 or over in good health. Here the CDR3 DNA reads TGTGCCAGCTCACCTAGGGACGGACCTTCCTACGAGCAGTACTTC. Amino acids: CASSPRDGPSYEQYF.